Below, 18 T cell receptor beta chains from the same sample are listed, as sequenced in a study of T cell responses to AZD1222 COVID-19 vaccine. Assay: immunoSEQ multiplex PCR; the TCRdb copy retains only in-frame clones and omits some. Of roughly 100,000 clones in the sample, roughly nine tenths were seen once. Sample: peripheral blood, taken on day 0 of AZD1222 vaccination. The receptor source for this set is an adult in good health.

CDR3 DNA sequence: TGTGCCAGCAGCGTAGTCGGAGGGGGCACCGGGGAGCTGTTTTTT. This encodes CASSVVGGGTGELFF. The chain has TRBV9 and TRBJ2-2; D may correspond to TRBD1 or TRBD2 (6 bases each). V shed 0 bases and J shed 4 bases, with 10 bases lying between them. Per germline, CDR1 SGDLS and CDR2 YYNGEE. The CDR3 runs to 15 residues.

V gene TRBV10-3 combines with J gene TRBJ2-5; maybe TRBD1 (5 bases). The CDR3 is 13 amino acids. Looked up from germline, CDR1 is ENHRY and CDR2 is SYGVKD. The V gene lost 6 bases and the J gene lost 0 bases, with 8 bases spanning the gap. The CDR3 bases are TGTGCCATCAGGCCGACAGACCAAGAGACCCAGTACTTC. It encodes CAIRPTDQETQYF.

The chain links TRBV12-3 or TRBV12-4 to TRBJ1-1, with a tentative D call TRBD1 (6 bases). Trimming left V 1 base short and J 4 bases short, with 7 bases between. There are 13 residues in the CDR3. For the CDR3, the DNA is TGTGCCAGCAGTTTAGGGGGGCCCACTGAAGCTTTCTTT. Translating gives CASSLGGPTEAFF.

The chain carries TRBV6-5 and TRBJ2-7; 7 bases are a match to TRBD1. The CDR3 extends over 13 amino acids. V dropped 6 bases and J dropped 0; count of bases not matched to a gene: 2. Germline V CDR1 and CDR2: MNHEY, SVGAGI. CDR3 region: CASSRGTSYEQYV. The CDR3 bases are TGTGCCAGCAGCAGGGGGACCTCCTACGAGCAGTACGTC.

The rearrangement joins TRBV7-2 to TRBJ2-5; 9 positions match TRBD2. CDR1 and CDR2 from the germline V gene are SGHTA and FQGNSA. This CDR3 has 13 amino acids. The junction had 1 base not matched to a gene; V was cut back by 3 bases and J by 5 bases. The chain's CDR3 is CASSLGLAETQYF. CDR3 nucleotide sequence: TGTGCCAGCAGCTTGGGACTAGCCGAGACCCAGTACTTC.

The gene calls are TRBV11-3 and TRBJ1-2; tentative D call: TRBD1 (5 bases). The germline CDR1 and CDR2 sequences are SGHNT and YENEEA. This CDR3 has 16 residues. The germline V and J ends were trimmed by 1 base and 6 bases, with 18 bases remaining between them. CDR3 sequence (DNA): TGTGCCAGCAGCTTAGGATCCGTTGCGGGGCGGGATGGCTACACCTTC. Protein: CASSLGSVAGRDGYTF.

This chain joins TRBV7-9 and TRBJ1-2; tentatively, D is TRBD1 (5 bases). This CDR3 is 15 amino acids long. The V and J ends lost 5 bases and 5 bases respectively, with 18 bases between them. The V gene's germline CDR1 is SEHNR and CDR2 FQNEAQ (reference sequence). The chain's CDR3 is CASSPREGSLYGYTF. CDR3 DNA: TGTGCCAGCAGCCCCAGGGAGGGCTCCTTATATGGCTACACCTTC.

This clone was detected a few times. The V and J genes are TRBV27 and TRBJ1-1; the D is unclear. V lost 5 bases to trimming and J lost 2 bases, with 21 bases between them. This CDR3 has 17 residues. The V gene's germline CDR1 is MNHEY and CDR2 SMNVEV (reference sequence). The CDR3 DNA is TGTGCCAGCAGTCTCCACACCCAACTCTACTCTAACACTGAAGCTTTCTTT. Translating it yields CASSLHTQLYSNTEAFF.

V usage is TRBV6-1 and J usage is TRBJ2-6, with D maybe TRBD2 (7 bases). The CDR3 extends over 16 amino acids. The germline gives CDR1 MNHNS, CDR2 SASEGT. V lost 2 bases, J lost 4 bases, and 12 bases lay in between. CDR3 sequence (DNA): TGTGCCAGCAGTGAAAGGGGGGGAACCGGGGCCAACGTCCTGACTTTC. Its protein is CASSERGGTGANVLTF.

The rearrangement joins TRBV18 to TRBJ2-2, with a weak D call TRBD2 (5 bases). The CDR3 is made up of 14 amino acids. V lost 3 bases to trimming and J lost 6 bases, with 11 bases between them. Germline lookup yields CDR1 KGHSH and CDR2 LQKENI. The CDR3 nucleotides read TGTGCCAGCTCACCTGCCCGGGGAGCCGGGGAGCTGTTTTTT. Translated, it gives CASSPARGAGELFF.

This clone has only a few counts. The chain carries TRBV3-1 (or the pseudogene TRBV3-2) and TRBJ1-6, with 8 nucleotides matching TRBD1. The CDR3 sequence is 14 residues long. Germline assignment: CDR1 LGHDT and CDR2 YNNKEL (reference sequence). Trimming cost V 4 bases and J 6 bases; bases outside gene matches: 2. DNA of the CDR3: TGTGCCAGCAGCCCGGGGACAGGTAATTCACCCCTCCACTTT. Translated, it gives CASSPGTGNSPLHF.

This chain uses TRBV27 with TRBJ2-7; D might be TRBD2 (6 bases). There are 13 residues in the CDR3. V was pared by 8 bases and J by 3 bases, with 14 bases between. Germline CDR1 MNHEY, CDR2 SMNVEV (reference sequence). The CDR3 bases are TGTGCCAGCGGGAAGGAGGGACTCTACGAGCAGTACTTC. Its translation: CASGKEGLYEQYF.

V and J are TRBV15 and TRBJ1-1; no clear D. The germline V gene has CDR1 LNHNV and CDR2 YYDKDF (reference sequence). V lost 6 bases to trimming and J lost 3 bases, with 5 bases between them. CDR3 length: 11 amino acids. In DNA form, the CDR3 reads TGTGCCACCAGTACCTACACTGAAGCTTTCTTT. It codes for CATSTYTEAFF.

The genes are TRBV25-1 and TRBJ1-5; the D is unclear. V gave up 3 bases and J gave up 7 bases, with 7 bases separating them. The CDR3 runs 12 residues. Germline values: CDR1 MGHDK, CDR2 SYGVNS. This CDR3 reads CASSEGRQPQHF. The CDR3 coding sequence is TGTGCCAGCAGTGAGGGAAGGCAGCCCCAGCATTTT. The entire variable domain, with the rest obtained from reference TRBV25-1 and TRBJ1-5, is as follows: EADIYQTPRYLVIGTGKKITLECSQTMGHDKMYWYQQDPGMELHLIHYSYGVNSTEKGDLSSESTVSRIRTEHFPLTLESARPSHTSQYLCASSEGRQPQHFGDGTRLSIL.

The V gene is TRBV19, the J gene TRBJ1-5; 7 bases are a match to TRBD1. V trimming: 5 bases; J trimming: 9 bases; junction bases outside the gene matches: 7. CDR1 is LNHDA and CDR2 is SQIVND in the germline V gene (reference sequence). The CDR3 is made up of 13 amino acids. DNA for the CDR3: TGTGCCAGTAGTGGCAGGGGGAGGTCGCCCCAGCATTTT. Encoded protein: CASSGRGRSPQHF.

In the case of this clone: The sample has other DNA sequences that encode this CDR3 too. The chain employs TRBV4-3 and TRBJ1-1, with D unresolved. Per the germline V gene, CDR1 is LGHNA and CDR2 is YSLEER. The V gene lost 1 base and the J gene lost 3 bases, with 12 bases spanning the gap. There are 15 residues in the CDR3. CDR3 residues: CASSQGGGLDTEAFF. The CDR3 DNA is TGCGCCAGCAGCCAAGGGGGAGGCCTGGACACTGAAGCTTTCTTT.

This clone appeared a single time. This chain joins TRBV4-1 and TRBJ2-5; D remains ambiguous. This CDR3 region has 14 residues. Trimming took off 0 bases at V and 1 base at J, with 6 bases between the two ends. Germline CDR1 reads MGHRA; CDR2 reads YSYEKL. The CDR3 sequence: CASSQDWGQETQYF. Here the CDR3 DNA reads TGCGCCAGCAGCCAAGATTGGGGCCAAGAGACCCAGTACTTC.

The rearrangement links TRBV7-3 to TRBJ2-3; D perhaps matches TRBD2 (5 bases). The CDR3 totals 22 residues. CDR1 SGHTA and CDR2 FQGTGA come from the germline V gene. V lost 5 bases to trimming and J lost 2 bases, with 35 bases between them. CDR3 sequence (DNA): TGTGCCAGCAGCCAGTGGGCAGGAGCGGTTTATGAAACGGGGTCGGCCACAGATACGCAGTATTTT. It yields the protein CASSQWAGAVYETGSATDTQYF. The full variable domain, in which reference TRBV7-3 and TRBJ2-3 provide the parts outside the CDR3, is GAGVSQTPSNKVTEKGKYVELRCDPISGHTALYWYRQSLGQGPEFLIYFQGTGAADDSGLPNDRFFAVRPEGSVSTLKIQRTERGDSAVYLCASSQWAGAVYETGSATDTQYFGPGTRLTVL.